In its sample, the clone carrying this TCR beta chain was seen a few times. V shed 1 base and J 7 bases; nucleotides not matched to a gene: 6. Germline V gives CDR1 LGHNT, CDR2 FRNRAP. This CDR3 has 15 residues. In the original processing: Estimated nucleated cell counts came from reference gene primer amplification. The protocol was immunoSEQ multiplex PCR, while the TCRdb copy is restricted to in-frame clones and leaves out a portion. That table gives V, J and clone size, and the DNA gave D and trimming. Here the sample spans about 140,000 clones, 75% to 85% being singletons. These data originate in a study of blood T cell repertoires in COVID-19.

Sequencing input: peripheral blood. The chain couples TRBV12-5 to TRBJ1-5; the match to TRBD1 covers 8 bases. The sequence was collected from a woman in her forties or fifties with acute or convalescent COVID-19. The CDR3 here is CASGLGAGGEQPQHF. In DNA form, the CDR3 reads TGTGCTAGTGGTTTGGGGGCAGGGGGCGAACAGCCCCAGCATTTT.